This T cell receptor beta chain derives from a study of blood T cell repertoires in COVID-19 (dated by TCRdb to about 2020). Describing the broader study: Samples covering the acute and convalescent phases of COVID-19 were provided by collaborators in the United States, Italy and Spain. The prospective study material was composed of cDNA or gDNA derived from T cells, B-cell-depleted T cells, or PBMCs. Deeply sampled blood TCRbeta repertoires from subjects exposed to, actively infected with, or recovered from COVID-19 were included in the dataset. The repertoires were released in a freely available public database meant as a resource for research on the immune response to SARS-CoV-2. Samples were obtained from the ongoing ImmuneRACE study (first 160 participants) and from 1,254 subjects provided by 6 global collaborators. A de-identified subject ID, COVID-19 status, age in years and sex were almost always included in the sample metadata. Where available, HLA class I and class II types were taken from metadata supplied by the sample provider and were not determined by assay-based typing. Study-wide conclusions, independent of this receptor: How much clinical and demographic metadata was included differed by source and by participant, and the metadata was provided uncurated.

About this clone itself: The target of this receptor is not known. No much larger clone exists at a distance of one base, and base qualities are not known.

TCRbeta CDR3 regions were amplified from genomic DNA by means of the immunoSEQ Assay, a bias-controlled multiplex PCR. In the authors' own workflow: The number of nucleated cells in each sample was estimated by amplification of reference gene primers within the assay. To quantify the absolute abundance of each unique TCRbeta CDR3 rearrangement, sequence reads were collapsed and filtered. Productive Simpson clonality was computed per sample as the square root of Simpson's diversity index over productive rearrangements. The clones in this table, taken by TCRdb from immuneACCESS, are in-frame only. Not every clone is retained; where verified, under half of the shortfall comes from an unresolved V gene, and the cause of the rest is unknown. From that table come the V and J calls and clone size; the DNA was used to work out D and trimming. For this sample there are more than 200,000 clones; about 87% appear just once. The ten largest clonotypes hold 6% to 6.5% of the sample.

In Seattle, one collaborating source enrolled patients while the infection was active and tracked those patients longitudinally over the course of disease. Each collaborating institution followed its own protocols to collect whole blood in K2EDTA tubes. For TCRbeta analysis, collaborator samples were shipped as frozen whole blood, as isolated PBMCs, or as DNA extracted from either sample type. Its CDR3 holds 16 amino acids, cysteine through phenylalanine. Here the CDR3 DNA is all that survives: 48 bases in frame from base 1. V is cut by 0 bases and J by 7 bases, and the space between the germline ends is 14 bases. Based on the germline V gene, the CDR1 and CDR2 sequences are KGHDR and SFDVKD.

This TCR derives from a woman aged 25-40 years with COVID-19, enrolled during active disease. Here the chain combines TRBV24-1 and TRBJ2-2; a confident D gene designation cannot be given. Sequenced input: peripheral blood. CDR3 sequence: CATSDLIPRMGGELFF. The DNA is TGTGCCACCAGTGATTTGATCCCTAGGATGGGCGGGGAGCTGTTTTTT.